This T cell receptor (beta chain) was sequenced during a study of T cells in Graves' hyperthyroidism and ophthalmopathy. RNA transcripts provided the source from which TCR beta CDR3 regions were amplified. The HTBI primer set drove a first-round RT-PCR of the TCR CDR3. TCRdb used MiXCR to reprocess the multiplex PCR reads, holding one entry per CDR3 protein. The sample lists roughly 500,000 distinct CDR3 sequences, about 46% occurring once. The specimen sequenced was peripheral blood or thyroid tissue (not recorded which). This TCR came from an adult woman with Graves' disease, either hyperthyroidism or ophthalmopathy (not recorded which).

This CDR3 reads CAISESVTATNYGYTF. The DNA for the CDR3 is TGTGCCATCAGTGAGTCTGTCACAGCCACTAACTATGGCTACACCTTC. The chain combines TRBV10-3 with TRBJ1-2; D remains ambiguous. V was pared by 0 bases and J by 0 bases, with 11 bases between. Germline values: CDR1 ENHRY, CDR2 SYGVKD. The CDR3 extends over 16 amino acids.